This TCR beta chain derives from a study of T cell responses to AZD1222 COVID-19 vaccine. Study details: Combined were second doses at about 4 or about 12 weeks. Points from the study as a whole: CD4 TCRs associated with vaccination spanned spike, dominating at 160-218 and 743-854. Donors skewed white British and female; clonal diversity was possibly underestimated. At baseline, just 5 or 6 AZD1222 recipients tested seropositive.

The repertoire was sequenced with immunoSEQ multiplex PCR; TCRdb's copy has only in-frame clones and lacks some. This table holds about 83,000 clones, roughly nine tenths found once. The CDR3 extends over 15 amino acids. The V gene end was trimmed by 3 bases and the J gene end by 13 bases; junction bases not matched to a gene: 17. Germline V CDR1 and CDR2: SGHKS, YYEKEE (reference sequence). Comments on this clone: Its target is not known.

The material sequenced was peripheral blood, taken on day 0 of AZD1222 vaccination. The chain joins TRBV5-5 to TRBJ2-5; 8 bases map to TRBD1. The sequence was collected from an adult in good health. DNA of the CDR3: TGTGCCAGCAGCTCGTTGCGGACCGGGACAGGTCTCCGGTACTTC. Translated: CASSSLRTGTGLRYF.